This T cell receptor (beta chain) was captured by sequencing in a study of shared clonotypes between healthy human individuals. Clones were sequenced by immunoSEQ multiplex PCR, and TCRdb holds only the in-frame ones, with some missing. Of more than 2 million clones in the sample, about 94% were seen once. CDR3 size: 16 residues. J was trimmed by 7 bases and V by 6 bases; bases with no gene match: 14. Germline assignment: CDR1 ENHRY and CDR2 SYGVKD. The chain joins TRBV10-3 to TRBJ1-4; 7 positions agree with TRBD1. The sample was naive CD4+ T cells sorted from blood. As for subset: CD45RA+ positively selected. The receptor's source is a man between 18 and 29 years old in good health. CDR3 region: CAIRGGQAGGSEKLFF. CDR3 nucleotides: TGTGCCATCAGAGGAGGACAGGCCGGGGGTTCTGAAAAACTGTTTTTT.